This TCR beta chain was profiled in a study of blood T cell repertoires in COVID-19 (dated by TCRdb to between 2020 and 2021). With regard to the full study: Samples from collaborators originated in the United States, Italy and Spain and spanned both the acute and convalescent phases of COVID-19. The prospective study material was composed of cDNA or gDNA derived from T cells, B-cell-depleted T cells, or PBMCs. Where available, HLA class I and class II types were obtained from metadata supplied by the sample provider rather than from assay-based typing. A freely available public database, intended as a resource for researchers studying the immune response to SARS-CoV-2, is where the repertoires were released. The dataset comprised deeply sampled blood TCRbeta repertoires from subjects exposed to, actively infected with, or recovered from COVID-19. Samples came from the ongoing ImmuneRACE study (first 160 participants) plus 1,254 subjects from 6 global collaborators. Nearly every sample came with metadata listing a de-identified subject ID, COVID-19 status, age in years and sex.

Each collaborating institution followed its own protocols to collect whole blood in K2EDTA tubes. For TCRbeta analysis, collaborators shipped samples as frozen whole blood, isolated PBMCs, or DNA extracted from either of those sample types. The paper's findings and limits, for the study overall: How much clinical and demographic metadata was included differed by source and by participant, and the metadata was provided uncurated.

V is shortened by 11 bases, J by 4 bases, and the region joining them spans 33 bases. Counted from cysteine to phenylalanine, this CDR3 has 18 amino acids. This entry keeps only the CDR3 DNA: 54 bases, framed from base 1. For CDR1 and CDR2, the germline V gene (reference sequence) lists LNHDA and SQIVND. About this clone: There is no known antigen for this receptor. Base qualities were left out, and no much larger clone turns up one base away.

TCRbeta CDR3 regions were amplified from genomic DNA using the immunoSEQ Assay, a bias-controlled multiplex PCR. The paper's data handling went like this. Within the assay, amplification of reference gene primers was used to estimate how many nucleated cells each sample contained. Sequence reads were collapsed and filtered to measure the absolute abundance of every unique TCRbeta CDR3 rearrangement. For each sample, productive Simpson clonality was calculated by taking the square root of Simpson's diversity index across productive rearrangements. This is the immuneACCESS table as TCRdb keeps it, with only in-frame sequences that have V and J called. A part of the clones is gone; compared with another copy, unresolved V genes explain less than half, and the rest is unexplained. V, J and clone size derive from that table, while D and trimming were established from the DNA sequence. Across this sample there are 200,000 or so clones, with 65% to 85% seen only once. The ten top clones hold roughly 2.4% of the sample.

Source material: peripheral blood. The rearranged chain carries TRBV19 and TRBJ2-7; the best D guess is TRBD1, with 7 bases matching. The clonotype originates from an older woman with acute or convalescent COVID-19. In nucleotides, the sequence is TGTGCCGGCGGAGGGCAGACAGGGATTGCGGTGAGTGGGTACGAGCAGTACTTC. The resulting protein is CAGGGQTGIAVSGYEQYF.